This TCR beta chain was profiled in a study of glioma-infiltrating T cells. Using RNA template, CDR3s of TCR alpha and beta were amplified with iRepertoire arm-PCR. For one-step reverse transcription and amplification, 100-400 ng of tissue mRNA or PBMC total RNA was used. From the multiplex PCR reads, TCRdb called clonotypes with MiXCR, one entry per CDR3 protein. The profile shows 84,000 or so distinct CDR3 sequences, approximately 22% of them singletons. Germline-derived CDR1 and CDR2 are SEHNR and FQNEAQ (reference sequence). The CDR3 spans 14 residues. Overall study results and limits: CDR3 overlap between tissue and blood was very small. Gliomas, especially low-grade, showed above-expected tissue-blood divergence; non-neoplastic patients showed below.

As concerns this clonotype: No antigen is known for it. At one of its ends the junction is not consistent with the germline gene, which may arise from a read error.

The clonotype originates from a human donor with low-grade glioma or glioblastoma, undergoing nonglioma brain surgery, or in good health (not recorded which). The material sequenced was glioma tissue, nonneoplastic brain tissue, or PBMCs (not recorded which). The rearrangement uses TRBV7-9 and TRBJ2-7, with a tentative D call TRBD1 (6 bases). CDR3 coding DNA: TGTGCCAGCAGCTTCAGGGGTGGGGGCTACGAGCAGTGCTTC. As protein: CASSFRGGGYEQCF.